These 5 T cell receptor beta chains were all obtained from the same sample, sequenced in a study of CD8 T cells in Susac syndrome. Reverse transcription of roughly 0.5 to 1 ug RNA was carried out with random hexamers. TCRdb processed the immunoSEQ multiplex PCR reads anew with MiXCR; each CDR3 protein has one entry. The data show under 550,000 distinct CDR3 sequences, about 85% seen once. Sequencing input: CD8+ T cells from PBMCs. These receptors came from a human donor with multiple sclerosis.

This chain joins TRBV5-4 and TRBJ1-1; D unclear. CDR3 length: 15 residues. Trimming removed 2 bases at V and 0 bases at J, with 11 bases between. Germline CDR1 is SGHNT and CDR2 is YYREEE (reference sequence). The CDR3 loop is CASSFPGIMNTEAFF. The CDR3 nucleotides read TGTGCCAGCAGCTTCCCAGGAATAATGAACACTGAAGCTTTCTTT.

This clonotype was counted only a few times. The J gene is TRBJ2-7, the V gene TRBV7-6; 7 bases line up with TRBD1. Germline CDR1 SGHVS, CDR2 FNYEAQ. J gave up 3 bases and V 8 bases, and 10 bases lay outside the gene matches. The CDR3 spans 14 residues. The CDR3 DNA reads TGTGCCAGCTCCGACGGGACAGCGCTCTACGAGCAGTACTTC. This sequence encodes CASSDGTALYEQYF.

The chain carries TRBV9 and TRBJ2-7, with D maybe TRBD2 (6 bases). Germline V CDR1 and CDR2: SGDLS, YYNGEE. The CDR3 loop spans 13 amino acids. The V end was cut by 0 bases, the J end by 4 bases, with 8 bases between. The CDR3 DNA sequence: TGTGCCAGCAGCGTAGTGGCGGGGTACGAGCAGTACTTC. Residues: CASSVVAGYEQYF.

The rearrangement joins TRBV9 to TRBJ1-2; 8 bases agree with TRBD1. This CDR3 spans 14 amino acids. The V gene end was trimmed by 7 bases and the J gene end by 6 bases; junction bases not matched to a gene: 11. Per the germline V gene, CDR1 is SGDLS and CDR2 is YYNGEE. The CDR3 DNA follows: TGTGCCAGCGACCACCCAGGGGGCGCAGATGGCTACACCTTC. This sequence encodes CASDHPGGADGYTF.

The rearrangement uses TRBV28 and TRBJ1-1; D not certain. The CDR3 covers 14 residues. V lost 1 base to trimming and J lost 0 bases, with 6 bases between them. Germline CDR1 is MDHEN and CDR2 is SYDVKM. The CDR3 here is CASSLSHMNTEAFF. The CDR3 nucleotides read TGTGCCAGCAGTTTATCCCACATGAACACTGAAGCTTTCTTT.